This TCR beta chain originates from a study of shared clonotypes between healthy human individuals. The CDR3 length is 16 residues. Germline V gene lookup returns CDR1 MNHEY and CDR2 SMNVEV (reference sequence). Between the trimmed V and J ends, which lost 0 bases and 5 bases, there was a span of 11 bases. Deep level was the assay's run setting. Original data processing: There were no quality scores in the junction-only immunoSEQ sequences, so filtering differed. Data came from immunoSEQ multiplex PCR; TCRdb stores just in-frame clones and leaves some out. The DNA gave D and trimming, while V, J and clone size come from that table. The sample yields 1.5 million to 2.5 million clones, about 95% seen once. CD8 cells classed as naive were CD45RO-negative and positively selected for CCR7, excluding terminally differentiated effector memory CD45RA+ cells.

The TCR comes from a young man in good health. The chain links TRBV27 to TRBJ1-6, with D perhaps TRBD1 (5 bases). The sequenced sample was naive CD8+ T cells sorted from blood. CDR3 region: CASSLSAGVNNSPLHF. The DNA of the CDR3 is TGTGCCAGCAGTTTATCGGCGGGGGTAAATAATTCACCCCTCCACTTT.